These 4 T cell receptor beta chains were sequenced from one sample in a study of blood T cell repertoires in COVID-19. Generated by immunoSEQ multiplex PCR, the TCRdb table keeps only in-frame clones and is missing some. Of a few hundred thousand clones listed, around 87% are singletons. The material sequenced was PBMCs or T cells enriched from blood (not recorded which). The receptor set was obtained from a woman between 50 and 59 years old who had recovered from COVID-19.

This chain uses TRBV7-9 with TRBJ1-1, with D possibly being TRBD1 (5 bases). Germline V gene data show CDR1 as SEHNR and CDR2 as FQNEAQ (reference sequence). The CDR3 length is 13 residues. V was shortened by 6 bases and J by 1 base, with 9 bases between the two germline ends. This chain's CDR3 is CASRTTGNTEAFF. The CDR3 nucleotides read TGTGCCAGCAGAACAACAGGGAACACTGAAGCTTTCTTT.

The chain has TRBV28 and TRBJ1-3; D remains ambiguous. CDR1 and CDR2 (germline): MDHEN, SYDVKM. The CDR3 consists of 14 residues. V lost 7 bases and J 4 bases, leaving 14 bases between the germline ends. The CDR3 loop reads CASTMGGGGNTIYF. The CDR3 bases are TGTGCCAGCACTATGGGAGGAGGCGGAAACACCATATATTTT.

V usage is TRBV7-2 and J usage is TRBJ1-2, with 8 positions matching TRBD1. CDR3 length: 18 residues. Germline V gene lookup returns CDR1 SGHTA and CDR2 FQGNSA. V was pared by 4 bases and J by 7 bases, with 20 bases of the junction left unmatched. CDR3 in DNA: TGTGCCAGCAGCTCTAGGGTAGGATCCGGGACAGGTGACGGTGGCTACACCTTC. It yields the protein CASSSRVGSGTGDGGYTF. Combining the CDR3 with reference TRBV7-2 and TRBJ1-2 gives the whole variable domain GAGVSQSPSNKVTEKGKDVELRCDPISGHTALYWYRQSLGQGLEFLIYFQGNSAPDKSGLPSDRFSAERTGGSVSTLTIQRTQQEDSAVYLCASSSRVGSGTGDGGYTFGSGTRLTVV.

The chain couples TRBV6-5 to TRBJ1-5; tentatively, D is TRBD1 (5 bases). The V and J ends lost 5 bases and 7 bases respectively, with 12 bases between them. CDR3 length: 13 amino acids. Per germline, CDR1 MNHEY and CDR2 SVGAGI. The DNA for the CDR3 is TGTGCCAGCAGTACAGGAGGGATGCAGCCCCAGCATTTT. Its protein product is CASSTGGMQPQHF.